Below, one TCR beta chain is given with its context. Its antigen is unknown. No per-base quality is available; no much larger clone lies one base away. CDR3 length: 14 amino acids, cysteine to phenylalanine. Only the CDR3 part of the read is kept: 42 bases, read in frame from the first base. Between the V and J ends, shortened by 1 base and 3 bases respectively, the junction contains 13 bases. According to the germline V gene (reference sequence), CDR1 reads DFQATT and CDR2 reads SNEGSKA. The sample is drawn from a study of post-analysis software for immune sequencing data (dated by TCRdb to between 2014 and 2016). Regarding the study in general: The recorded disease courses included relapsing-remitting, secondary progressive and progressive-relapsing multiple sclerosis, and some patients had no subtype annotation. Patient repertoires were compared against about a dozen previously published healthy control repertoires from donors aged roughly 6 to 28 years. A subset of samples was prepared in parallel using single-end sample barcoding, then pooled and co-amplified after Illumina adapter ligation.

Overall results and qualifications from the work: Direct clustering with F measure showed strong co-clustering of samples prepared in the same batch, prompting a batch-effect correction. Normalized Chao1 diversity was significantly lower in multiple sclerosis patients than controls, suggesting substantial peripheral T-cell clonal expansion. The control group was slightly older than the multiple sclerosis patient group. About five TRBV segments, including TRBV5-6, TRBV5-1 and TRBV20-1, were significantly more frequent in patients than controls.

To demonstrate the VDJtools post-analysis software, the study profiled TCR beta repertoires from the peripheral blood of some 13 young patients with multiple sclerosis. The multiple sclerosis patients were children and adolescents ranging in age from roughly 6 to 16 years. The method was PCR. Sequenced using an Illumina HiSeq 2500. To reduce PCR and sequencing biases, unique molecular identifiers were incorporated into the TCR beta cDNA libraries. Approximately 500,000 cDNA molecules were obtained for every 1 to 10 million input T cells, so each molecule roughly corresponded to one T cell. Patient libraries were prepared and sequenced with the same protocol used for the earlier healthy control dataset. Samples belonging to the same batch were prepared together, multiplexed and sequenced on a shared HiSeq lane. Under the source paper's analysis protocol: Raw barcoded reads were processed with MIGEC, and single-read molecular identifier groups were discarded before consensus assembly and CDR3 extraction. VDJtools was used for post-analysis of the clonotype tables, with diversity normalized by down-sampling every dataset to the smallest sample size. In repertoire overlap clustering, CDR3 amino acid sequences, but not nucleotide sequences, were matched to correct batch-related cross-sample contamination. Starting from the raw public reads, TCRdb applied fastp trimming at Q25, assembled clones with MiXCR and retained in-frame beta chains. All rows with the same CDR3 protein become a single entry with the most common DNA and genes. These V and J calls derive from TCRdb rather than the authors' analysis. The table for this sample lists about 820,000 distinct CDR3 sequences; under 70% of them were counted only once. The ten biggest clones cover over 4% of the sample.

The source is a girl between 10 and 17 years old with multiple sclerosis. The sequenced sample was blood. Here the chain combines TRBV20-1 and TRBJ2-7; 5 matching bases give a weak D call of TRBD2. In nucleotide form, the sequence is TGCAGTGCTAGAGGCCCAGCGGAGCTCTACGAGCAGTACTTC. It translates as CSARGPAELYEQYF.